Listed below are T cell receptor beta chains from one sample, sequenced in a study of T cell changes during pregnancy in multiple sclerosis. TCRdb's table, derived via immunoSEQ multiplex PCR, lists solely in-frame clones and lacks some. The data show roughly 40,000 clones, more than 80% seen once. This specimen consisted of peripheral blood, obtained before pregnancy. These receptors all come from a female donor with multiple sclerosis, enrolled in a pregnancy study. CDR3s include the opening cysteine and the closing phenylalanine or tryptophan. D genes are given only for firm matches. The size entry is marked missing in some rows and otherwise reads once, few, many or a size class.

CDR3aa	CDR3nt	v_gene	j_gene	d_gene	abundance
CAIAYQTENTEAFF	TGTGCCATCGCATATCAGACAGAGAACACTGAAGCTTTCTTT	TRBV10-3	TRBJ1-1	NA	few
CSGSKITSYEQYF	TGCAGCGGTTCGAAGATCACTTCCTACGAGCAGTACTTC	TRBV29-1	TRBJ2-7	NA	once
CASSFRLGGTGELFF	TGTGCCAGCAGTTTCCGACTAGGAGGTACCGGGGAGCTGTTTTTT	TRBV6-6	TRBJ2-2	NA	NA
CASSLGTSGSAGNEQFF	TGCGCCAGCAGCTTGGGGACTAGCGGGAGTGCGGGCAATGAGCAGTTCTTC	TRBV5-1	TRBJ2-1	TRBD2	NA
CASSNPLNTEAFF	TGTGCCAGCTCTAACCCCCTGAACACTGAAGCTTTCTTT	TRBV6-6	TRBJ1-1	NA	NA
CASSGLAGYNEQFF	TGTGCCAGCAGTGGACTAGCGGGCTACAATGAGCAGTTCTTC	TRBV6-1	TRBJ2-1	TRBD2	NA
CASSLVAGGNQPQHF	TGCGCCAGCAGCTTGGTGGCAGGGGGCAATCAGCCCCAGCATTTT	TRBV5-1	TRBJ1-5	NA	NA
CASSLRPKTSGSNPYSYEQYF	TGTGCCAGCAGCTTACGCCCGAAAACTAGCGGGAGTAACCCCTACTCCTACGAGCAGTACTTC	TRBV13	TRBJ2-7	TRBD2	once
CASSVADSYEQYF	TGTGCCAGCAGCGTAGCTGATTCTTACGAGCAGTACTTC	TRBV9	TRBJ2-7	NA	NA
CASSTSGGYNEQFF	TGTGCCAGTAGTACTAGCGGGGGTTACAATGAGCAGTTCTTC	TRBV19	TRBJ2-1	TRBD2	NA
CASSLASGGTNEKLFF	TGTGCCAGCAGCTTGGCCTCGGGAGGGACAAATGAAAAACTGTTTTTT	TRBV5-6	TRBJ1-4	NA	once
CASSESRMDGGTQYF	TGCGCCAGCAGTGAGTCGAGAATGGACGGGGGTACGCAGTATTTT	TRBV10-2	TRBJ2-3	NA	NA
CASLEQKGPYSNQPQHF	TGTGCCAGCCTCGAGCAGAAGGGGCCTTATAGCAATCAGCCCCAGCATTTT	TRBV19	TRBJ1-5	NA	NA
CASSQGGGREATDTQYF	TGTGCCAGCAGCCAGGGTGGCGGGAGAGAGGCCACAGATACGCAGTATTTT	TRBV4-2	TRBJ2-3	TRBD2	NA
CASSPVGLGGNQPQHF	TGCGCCAGCAGCCCGGTGGGACTTGGAGGCAATCAGCCCCAGCATTTT	TRBV4-1	TRBJ1-5	NA	NA
CASSGTQRRTEAFF	TGTGCCAGCAGCGGAACACAGAGACGCACTGAAGCTTTCTTT	TRBV5-4	TRBJ1-1	NA	few
CASSLSGGTEAFF	TGTGCCAGCAGCTTATCGGGGGGCACTGAAGCTTTCTTT	TRBV7-9	TRBJ1-1	NA	NA
CASSQDTSDSYNEQFF	TGCGCCAGCAGCCAAGATACTAGTGACTCCTACAATGAGCAGTTCTTC	TRBV4-3	TRBJ2-1	NA	NA
CASSLYGRRGPNTEAFF	TGTGCCAGCAGTTTATACGGCCGGAGGGGACCGAACACTGAAGCTTTCTTT	TRBV27	TRBJ1-1	NA	NA
CASSPAGATDTQYF	TGTGCCAGCTCACCGGCGGGGGCCACAGATACGCAGTATTTT	TRBV18	TRBJ2-3	NA	NA
CAWSVLREKLFF	TGTGCCTGGAGTGTACTTAGAGAAAAACTGTTTTTT	TRBV30	TRBJ1-4	NA	few
CASSGADTQYF	TGTGCCAGCAGTGGAGCAGATACGCAGTATTTT	TRBV25-1	TRBJ2-3	NA	NA
CASSIRGQQPQHF	TGTGCCAGCAGCATCAGGGGCCAACAGCCCCAGCATTTT	TRBV7-2	TRBJ1-5	NA	NA
CASSPDRFVGETQYF	TGTGCCAGCAGTCCCGACAGGTTCGTCGGAGAGACCCAGTACTTC	TRBV28	TRBJ2-5	NA	NA
CASSLGGQYYEQYF	TGTGCCAGCAGCTTAGGTGGACAGTACTACGAGCAGTACTTC	TRBV5-4	TRBJ2-7	NA	NA
CASSLSRQTTEAFF	TGTGCCAGCAGCCTCTCCCGACAGACCACTGAAGCTTTCTTT	TRBV11-2	TRBJ1-1	NA	NA
CASRRDRSSGNTIYF	TGTGCCAGCAGGCGGGACAGGAGCTCTGGAAACACCATATATTTT	TRBV2	TRBJ1-3	TRBD1	NA